A single sample gave rise to the 16 T cell receptor beta chains below, sequenced in a study of cytomegalovirus exposure and HLA in healthy donors (dated by TCRdb to about 2017). The method was the immunoSEQ multiplex PCR assay. The multiplex PCR relied on a mix of 60 forward primers for TCR Vbeta segments and 13 reverse primers for TCR Jbeta segments. Here the immuneACCESS table is served through TCRdb, limited to in-frame sequences with V and J called. Missing clones are a known gap in these copies; in checked studies unresolved V genes cover under half, and the rest lacks a known reason. Within this sample are around 250,000 clones, with about 81% of them counted one time only. 7% to 9% of the sample is in the top ten clones. Sequencing input: PBMCs. The receptors come from an older woman in good health and CMV-seropositive.

This chain links TRBV6-5 with TRBJ2-1; TRBD1 matches 7 bases. With 5 bases clipped from V and 9 bases from J, the junction kept 4 bases outside the gene matches. The CDR3 runs to 12 residues. CDR1 and CDR2 from the germline V gene are MNHEY and SVGAGI. Written as DNA, the CDR3 is TGTGCCAGCAGTCACAACAGGGGTGAGCAGTTCTTC. Residues: CASSHNRGEQFF.

The table lists this clone with a count of one. The chain has TRBV2 and TRBJ2-5; TRBD2 matches at 7 bases. This CDR3 region has 15 residues. Germline V CDR1 and CDR2: SNHLY, FYNNEI. Trimming took 7 bases from V and 11 from J; bases not matched to a gene: 19. The CDR3 region is CASTLEVAGAREQYF. In DNA form, the CDR3 reads TGTGCCAGCACCCTCGAGGTAGCGGGTGCGCGGGAGCAGTACTTC.

The chain combines TRBV6-1 with TRBJ2-3; the match to TRBD2 covers 8 bases. The CDR3 has 14 amino acids. Trimming took 11 bases from V and 3 from J; bases not matched to a gene: 10. Germline V gives CDR1 MNHNS, CDR2 SASEGT. CDR3 in amino acids: CAGRGGVRTDTQYF. The CDR3, as DNA: TGTGCCGGCCGGGGGGGGGTAAGGACAGATACGCAGTATTTT.

On this clone: The same CDR3 arises from other DNA sequences in this sample as well. This chain links TRBV7-9 with TRBJ1-1, with D uncertain. This CDR3 has 11 amino acids. V was pared by 5 bases and J by 1 base, with 2 bases between. CDR1 and CDR2 (germline): SEHNR, FQNEAQ (reference sequence). CDR3 DNA sequence: TGTGCCAGCAGCCGGAACACTGAAGCTTTCTTT. The encoded protein is CASSRNTEAFF.

The CDR3 loop reads CASSLRGGRGEETQYF. The CDR3 DNA is TGTGCCAGCAGCTTACGGGGGGGGCGAGGGGAAGAGACCCAGTACTTC. The rearrangement joins TRBV7-8 to TRBJ2-5; TRBD2 matches 8 bases. Germline-derived CDR1 and CDR2 are SGHVS and FQNEAQ. The V segment lost 2 bases and the J segment 3 bases; nucleotides outside the gene matches: 8. The CDR3 contains 16 residues.

The chain joins TRBV5-1 to TRBJ1-4, with D maybe TRBD1 (5 bases). Germline V gene lookup returns CDR1 SGHRS and CDR2 YFSETQ. Trimming shortened V by 4 bases and J by 8 bases, and 12 bases separated the two germline ends. This CDR3 contains 13 residues. CDR3 sequence: CASSDSAGEKLFF. The CDR3 nucleotides are TGCGCCAGCAGCGACAGCGCGGGGGAAAAACTGTTTTTT.

This chain joins TRBV9 and TRBJ2-7; TRBD1 aligns across 8 bases. The CDR3 sequence is 14 residues long. The J segment lost 3 bases and the V segment lost 2 bases, leaving 4 bases of the junction unmatched. The germline gives CDR1 SGDLS, CDR2 YYNGEE. The CDR3, as DNA: TGTGCCAGCAGCGTCTCAGGGGGCATCTACGAGCAGTACTTC. Protein product: CASSVSGGIYEQYF.

J is TRBJ1-5 and V is TRBV7-2, with D hard to call. The CDR3 is made up of 15 amino acids. The germline V and J ends were trimmed by 1 base and 3 bases, with 10 bases remaining between them. Germline V lookup: CDR1 SGHTA, CDR2 FQGNSA. The CDR3 DNA is TGTGCCAGCAGCTTAGACAGAAGTCCCAATCAGCCCCAGCATTTT. This translates into CASSLDRSPNQPQHF. Together with reference TRBV7-2 and TRBJ1-5, the CDR3 gives the full variable domain: GAGVSQSPSNKVTEKGKDVELRCDPISGHTALYWYRQSLGQGLEFLIYFQGNSAPDKSGLPSDRFSAERTGGSVSTLTIQRTQQEDSAVYLCASSLDRSPNQPQHFGDGTRLSIL.

J is TRBJ2-1 and V is TRBV27; 7 bases agree with TRBD2. The junction had 10 bases not matched to a gene; V was cut back by 4 bases and J by 7 bases. The germline CDR1 and CDR2 sequences are MNHEY and SMNVEV (reference sequence). The CDR3 totals 15 residues. DNA of the CDR3: TGTGCCAGCAGTTCCCTCGGGGAGGGCCGTAATGAGCAGTTCTTC. Protein sequence: CASSSLGEGRNEQFF.

The chain uses TRBV6-6 and TRBJ2-3; D might be TRBD1 (6 bases). V lost 2 bases and J lost 5, with 14 bases in between. The CDR3 has 15 residues. Germline assignment: CDR1 MNHNY and CDR2 SVGAGI (reference sequence). CDR3 DNA sequence: TGTGCCAGCAGTTACGGGGCAGGGGTGATAGATACGCAGTATTTT. Its translation is CASSYGAGVIDTQYF.

V gene TRBV6-6 combines with J gene TRBJ1-5; possibly TRBD1 for D (6 bases). The CDR3 spans 16 residues. V lost 7 bases and J 7 bases, leaving 23 bases between the germline ends. Germline loops: CDR1 MNHNY, CDR2 SVGAGI (reference sequence). The CDR3 is CASTLNSQGSGQPQHF. The CDR3 nucleotides read TGTGCCAGCACCCTGAATTCGCAGGGGTCGGGCCAGCCCCAGCATTTT.

V is TRBV6-1 and J is TRBJ2-3, with D possibly matching TRBD2 (5 bases). Germline V gene sequence: CDR1 MNHNS, CDR2 SASEGT. V lost 8 bases, J lost 1 base, and 13 bases lay in between. The CDR3 sequence is 14 residues long. CDR3 protein: CASSIQRRTDTQYF. The CDR3 nucleotides are TGTGCCAGCTCAATTCAGCGGCGCACAGATACGCAGTATTTT.

Only one count was recorded for this clone. This rearrangement joins TRBV5-1 to TRBJ2-7; 9 positions match TRBD2. Germline V gene data show CDR1 as SGHRS and CDR2 as YFSETQ. V shed 0 bases, J shed 5 bases, and the junction held 6 bases outside the gene matches. This CDR3 comprises 15 residues. The DNA for the CDR3 is TGCGCCAGCAGCTTGGCGTTAGCGGGAGAAGACGAGCAGTACTTC. This gives the protein CASSLALAGEDEQYF.

J is TRBJ1-2 and V is TRBV19; 11 nucleotides align to TRBD1. Germline trimming cut 6 bases from V and 8 bases from J; bases unmatched to any gene: 8. This CDR3 region has 14 residues. Germline CDR1 LNHDA, CDR2 SQIVND (reference sequence). The CDR3 DNA is TGTGCCAGTAGCTACGGACAGGGGGCTTGGGGCTACACCTTC. Translated: CASSYGQGAWGYTF.

The chain has TRBV5-6 and TRBJ2-7; possible D gene TRBD2, 5 bases. Germline V gene lookup returns CDR1 SGHDT and CDR2 YYEEEE. V was trimmed by 0 bases and J by 4 bases, leaving 14 bases between them. The CDR3 is 15 amino acids. CDR3 DNA sequence: TGTGCCAGCAGCTTGGTAGAAGGGATAGCGTACGAGCAGTACTTC. It translates to CASSLVEGIAYEQYF.

The chain uses TRBV6-5 and TRBJ2-7; TRBD1 matches 7 bases. Losses at the gene ends were 6 bases for V and 3 bases for J; bases not matched to a gene: 2. CDR3 size: 12 residues. The V gene's germline CDR1 is MNHEY and CDR2 SVGAGI. CDR3 sequence reads: CASRDRFYEQYF. Here the CDR3 DNA reads TGTGCCAGCAGGGACAGGTTCTACGAGCAGTACTTC.